A selection of T cell receptor beta chains follows, all from one sample in a study of neurological immune-mediated disorders. One entry per CDR3 protein, called by TCRdb with MiXCR from the 5' RACE reads. The sample carries some 60,000 distinct CDR3 sequences, more than 4% recorded once. Sequencing was done on a sample of PBMCs. The receptor source for this set is a woman aged 45-65 years with multiple sclerosis. CDR3s include the opening cysteine and the closing phenylalanine or tryptophan. D genes are given only for firm matches. Where a row states a size, it is once, few, many or the class of an expanded clone; other rows omit it.

V gene,D gene,J gene,clone size,CDR3 protein,CDR3 DNA
TRBV12-3/TRBV12-4,TRBD1,TRBJ1-2,.,CASSSRDRGKDGYTF,TGTGCCAGCAGTTCCCGGGACAGGGGGAAGGATGGCTACACCTTC
TRBV7-2,.,TRBJ1-3,many,CASSLRGQFGNTIYF,TGTGCCAGCAGCCTGCGAGGACAGTTTGGAAACACCATATATTTT
TRBV7-6,.,TRBJ1-6,many,CASSLGAGDSPLHF,TGTGCCAGCAGCTTAGGGGCGGGCGACTCACCCCTCCACTTT
TRBV12-3/TRBV12-4,.,TRBJ2-2,many,CASSLGMGRELFF,TGTGCCAGCAGTTTGGGGATGGGAAGGGAGCTGTTTTTT
TRBV5-1,.,TRBJ1-1,many,CASSLAGGGNTEAFF,TGCGCCAGCAGCTTGGCCGGAGGCGGGAACACTGAAGCTTTCTTT
TRBV5-6,TRBD1,TRBJ2-3,many,CASTPGRGPVDTQYF,TGTGCCAGCACCCCTGGCAGGGGGCCTGTAGATACGCAGTATTTT
TRBV6-5,.,TRBJ2-2,medium-sized,CASSYSTQNTGELFF,TGTGCCAGCAGTTACTCGACACAGAACACCGGGGAGCTGTTTTTT
TRBV9,.,TRBJ1-2,many,CASSVAPGSNGYTF,TGTGCCAGCAGCGTAGCTCCGGGGAGCAATGGCTACACCTTC
TRBV20-1,.,TRBJ2-5,many,CSAREFSGSTTQYF,TGCAGTGCTAGAGAGTTTTCGGGGTCAACGACCCAGTACTTC
TRBV7-2,.,TRBJ2-2,few,CASKRPGPGELFF,TGTGCCAGCAAACGCCCAGGTCCCGGGGAGCTGTTTTTT
TRBV5-1,TRBD1,TRBJ2-6,many,CASSWDRTGANVLTF,TGCGCCAGCAGCTGGGACAGGACTGGGGCCAACGTCCTGACTTTC
TRBV7-6,.,TRBJ1-1,.,CVSSSEKRSEAFF,TGTGTCAGCAGCTCGGAAAAGCGCTCTGAAGCTTTCTTT
TRBV12-3/TRBV12-4,.,TRBJ1-1,many,CASTKPPGNTEAFF,TGTGCCAGCACCAAACCGCCGGGGAACACTGAAGCTTTCTTT
TRBV7-2,TRBD2,TRBJ2-3,many,CASSLERGGSADTQYF,TGTGCCAGCAGCTTAGAACGGGGGGGGTCCGCAGATACGCAGTATTTT
TRBV7-9,.,TRBJ2-5,many,CASTNGEKTQYF,TGTGCCAGCACCAACGGGGAAAAGACCCAGTACTTC
TRBV7-2,.,TRBJ1-5,few,CASSPRLGAGQPQHF,TGTGCCAGCAGCCCGAGGTTGGGGGCTGGGCAGCCCCAGCATTTT
TRBV16,.,TRBJ1-5,many,CASSQGRGYQPQHF,TGTGCCAGCAGCCAAGGGAGGGGATATCAGCCCCAGCATTTT
TRBV20-1,.,TRBJ2-5,few,CSAVPLGAIVQTQYF,TGCAGTGCGGTCCCCTTGGGGGCGATTGTACAGACCCAGTACTTC
TRBV12-3/TRBV12-4,.,TRBJ2-7,many,CASSFWPNDEQYF,TGTGCCAGCAGTTTCTGGCCTAATGACGAGCAGTACTTC
TRBV5-6,.,TRBJ2-1,many,CASSLRGPLKGDEQFF,TGTGCCAGCAGCTTGAGGGGTCCCCTCAAGGGCGATGAGCAGTTCTTC
TRBV12-3/TRBV12-4,TRBD2,TRBJ2-2,many,CASSWDSGSSGELFF,TGTGCCAGCAGTTGGGATAGCGGGAGCTCCGGGGAGCTGTTTTTT
TRBV10-3,.,TRBJ2-2,many,CAISESKNTGELFF,TGTGCCATCAGTGAGTCGAAGAACACCGGGGAGCTGTTTTTT
TRBV7-2,.,TRBJ2-5,many,CASSRDGETQYF,TGTGCCAGCAGCCGGGATGGCGAGACCCAGTACTTC
TRBV12-3/TRBV12-4,TRBD1,TRBJ1-5,many,CAPKEGAGQPQHF,TGTGCCCCTAAGGAGGGGGCGGGACAGCCCCAGCATTTT